Below, one T cell receptor beta chain is given with its context. The antigen is unknown. These data belong to a study of OX40 agonist ivuxolimab in advanced cancers. Overall study context: From roughly 23 to 85 years was the age range, with a mean of about 54 years, and around 80% were male.

Overall study results and limits: Partial responders dosed at 0.1-3.0 mg/kg displayed clonal expansion ranking among the lowest.

Sequencing used immunoSEQ multiplex PCR; TCRdb keeps in-frame clones, though not all of them. The sample gives some 54,000 clones, nearly 80% of which show up once; roughly 4.6% is in the top ten. Germline V gives CDR1 SNHLY, CDR2 FYNNEI. V lost 4 bases, J lost 0 bases, and 10 bases lay in between. CDR3 length equals 15 residues. The specimen comprised CD4+ or CD8+ T cells sorted from blood, sampled in a trial of the OX40 agonist ivuxolimab. The sequence derives from an adult with an advanced solid tumor such as melanoma, head and neck, liver or kidney cancer. J is TRBJ1-5 and V is TRBV2; no definite D call. The CDR3: CASSATRNSNQPQHF. The CDR3 coding sequence is TGTGCCAGCAGTGCGACTAGAAATAGCAATCAGCCCCAGCATTTT.